This TCR beta chain was identified during a study of blood T cell repertoires in COVID-19. In the study overall: The samples span acute and convalescent COVID-19 from the United States, Italy and Spain.

The CDR3 length is 16 residues. Germline V lookup: CDR1 SNHLY, CDR2 FYNNEI. With 2 bases removed from V and 0 bases from J, the gap between germline ends came to 11 bases. Sequencing used immunoSEQ multiplex PCR; TCRdb keeps in-frame clones, though not all of them. The sample consists of fewer than 350,000 clones, 70% to 90% of them appearing once. Adults between about 18 and 95 years of age took part from fewer than 30 US areas. In assigning cohorts, the study relied on participant-reported clinical history. The chain uses TRBV2 and TRBJ1-3; D possibly corresponds to TRBD1 (5 bases). This sequence originates from a woman between 40 and 55 years old who had recovered from COVID-19. Sequenced sample: PBMCs or T cells enriched from blood (not recorded which). The CDR3 spells CASSEQGRLSGNTIYF. CDR3 sequence (DNA): TGTGCCAGCAGTGAACAGGGCCGACTCTCTGGAAACACCATATATTTT.